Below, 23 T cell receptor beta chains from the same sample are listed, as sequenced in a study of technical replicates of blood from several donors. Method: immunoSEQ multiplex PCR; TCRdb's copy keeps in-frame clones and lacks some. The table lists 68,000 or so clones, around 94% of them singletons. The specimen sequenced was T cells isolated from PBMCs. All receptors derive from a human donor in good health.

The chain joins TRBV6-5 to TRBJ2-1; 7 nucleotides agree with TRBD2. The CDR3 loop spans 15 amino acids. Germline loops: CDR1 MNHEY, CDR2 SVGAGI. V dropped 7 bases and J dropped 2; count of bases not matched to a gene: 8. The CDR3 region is CASTYTGGTYNEQFF. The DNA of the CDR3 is TGTGCCAGCACCTATACCGGGGGGACCTACAATGAGCAGTTCTTC.

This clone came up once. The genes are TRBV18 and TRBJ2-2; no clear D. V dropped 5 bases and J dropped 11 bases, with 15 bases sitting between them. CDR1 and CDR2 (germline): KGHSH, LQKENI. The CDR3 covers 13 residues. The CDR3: CASSSPAASELFF. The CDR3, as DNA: TGTGCCAGCTCAAGTCCTGCGGCGTCTGAGCTGTTTTTT.

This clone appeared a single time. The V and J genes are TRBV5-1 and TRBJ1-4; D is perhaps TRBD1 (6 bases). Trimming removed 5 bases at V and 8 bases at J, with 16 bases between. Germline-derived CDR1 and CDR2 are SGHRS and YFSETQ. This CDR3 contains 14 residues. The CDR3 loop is CASSSQGIREKLFF. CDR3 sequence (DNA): TGCGCCAGCAGTTCACAGGGAATCCGGGAAAAACTGTTTTTT.

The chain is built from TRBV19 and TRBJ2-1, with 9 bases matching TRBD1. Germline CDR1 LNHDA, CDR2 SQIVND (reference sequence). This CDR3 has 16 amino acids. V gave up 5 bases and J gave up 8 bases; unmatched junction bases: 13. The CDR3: CASSGAGTGWLDEQFF. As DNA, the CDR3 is TGTGCCAGTAGTGGAGCAGGGACAGGGTGGTTGGATGAGCAGTTCTTC.

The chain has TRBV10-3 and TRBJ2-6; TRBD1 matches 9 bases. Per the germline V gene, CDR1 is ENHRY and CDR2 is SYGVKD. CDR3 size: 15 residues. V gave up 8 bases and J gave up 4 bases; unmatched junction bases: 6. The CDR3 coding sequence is TGTGCCATCGAGGGACAGGGTGCCGGGGCCAACGTCCTGACTTTC. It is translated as CAIEGQGAGANVLTF.

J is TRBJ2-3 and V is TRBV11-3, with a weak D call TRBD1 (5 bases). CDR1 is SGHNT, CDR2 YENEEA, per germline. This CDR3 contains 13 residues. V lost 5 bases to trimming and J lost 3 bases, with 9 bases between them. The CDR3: CASSMWTTDTQYF. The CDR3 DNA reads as TGTGCCAGCAGCATGTGGACAACAGATACGCAGTATTTT. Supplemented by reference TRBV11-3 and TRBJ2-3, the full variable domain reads EAGVVQSPRYKIIEKKQPVAFWCNPISGHNTLYWYLQNLGQGPELLIRYENEEAVDDSQLPKDRFSAERLKGVDSTLKIQPAELGDSAVYLCASSMWTTDTQYFGPGTRLTVL.

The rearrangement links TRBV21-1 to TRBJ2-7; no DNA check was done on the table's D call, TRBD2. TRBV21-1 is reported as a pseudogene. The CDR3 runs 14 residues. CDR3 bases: TGTGCCAGCAGCAAGAGCGGGAGCGGGTACGAGCAGTACTTC. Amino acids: CASSKSGSGYEQYF.

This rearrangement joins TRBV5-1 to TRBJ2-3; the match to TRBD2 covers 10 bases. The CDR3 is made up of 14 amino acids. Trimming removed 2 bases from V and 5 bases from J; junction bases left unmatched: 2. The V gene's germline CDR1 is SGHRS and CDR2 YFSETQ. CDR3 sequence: CASSLAGGIDTQYF. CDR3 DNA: TGCGCCAGCAGCTTAGCGGGAGGGATAGATACGCAGTATTTT.

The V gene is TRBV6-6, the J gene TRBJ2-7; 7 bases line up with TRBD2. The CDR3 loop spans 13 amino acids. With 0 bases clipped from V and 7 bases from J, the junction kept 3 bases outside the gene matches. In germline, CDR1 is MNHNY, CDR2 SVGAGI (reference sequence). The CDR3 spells CASSYSEAGEQYF. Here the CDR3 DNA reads TGTGCCAGCAGTTACTCGGAAGCGGGGGAGCAGTACTTC.

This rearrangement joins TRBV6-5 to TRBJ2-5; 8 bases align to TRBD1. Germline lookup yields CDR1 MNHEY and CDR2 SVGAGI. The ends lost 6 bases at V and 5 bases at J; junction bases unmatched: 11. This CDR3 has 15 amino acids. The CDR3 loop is CASRRTGILFETQYF. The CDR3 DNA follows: TGTGCCAGCAGGCGGACAGGGATCTTGTTTGAGACCCAGTACTTC.

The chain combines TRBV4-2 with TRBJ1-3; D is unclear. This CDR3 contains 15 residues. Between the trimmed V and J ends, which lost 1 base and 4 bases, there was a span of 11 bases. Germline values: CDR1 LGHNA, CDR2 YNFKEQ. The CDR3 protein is CASSQASGFGNTIYF. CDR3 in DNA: TGTGCCAGCAGCCAAGCTTCGGGGTTCGGAAACACCATATATTTT.

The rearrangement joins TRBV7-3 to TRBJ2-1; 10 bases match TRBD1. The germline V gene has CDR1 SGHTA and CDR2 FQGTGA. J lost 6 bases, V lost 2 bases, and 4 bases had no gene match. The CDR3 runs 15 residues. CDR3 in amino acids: CASSLGQGGANEQFF. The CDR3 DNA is TGTGCCAGCAGCTTAGGACAGGGGGGGGCCAATGAGCAGTTCTTC.

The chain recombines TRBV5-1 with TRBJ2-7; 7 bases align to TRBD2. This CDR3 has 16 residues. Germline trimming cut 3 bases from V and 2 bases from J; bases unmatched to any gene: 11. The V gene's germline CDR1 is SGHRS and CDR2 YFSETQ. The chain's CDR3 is CASSSPIDGGAYEQYF. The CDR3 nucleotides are TGCGCCAGCAGCTCTCCCATCGATGGGGGGGCCTACGAGCAGTACTTC.

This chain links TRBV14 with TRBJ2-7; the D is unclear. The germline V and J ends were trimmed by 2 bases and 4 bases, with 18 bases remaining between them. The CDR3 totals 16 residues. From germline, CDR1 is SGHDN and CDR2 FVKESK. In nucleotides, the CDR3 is TGTGCCAGCAGCCAAATCTCCGGGTTCCGAGCGTACGAGCAGTACTTC. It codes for CASSQISGFRAYEQYF.

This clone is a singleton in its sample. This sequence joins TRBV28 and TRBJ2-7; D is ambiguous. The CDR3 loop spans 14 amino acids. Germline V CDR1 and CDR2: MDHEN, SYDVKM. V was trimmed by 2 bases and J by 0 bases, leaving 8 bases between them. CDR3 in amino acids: CASSLVSVSYEQYF. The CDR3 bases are TGTGCCAGCAGTTTAGTAAGCGTCTCCTACGAGCAGTACTTC.

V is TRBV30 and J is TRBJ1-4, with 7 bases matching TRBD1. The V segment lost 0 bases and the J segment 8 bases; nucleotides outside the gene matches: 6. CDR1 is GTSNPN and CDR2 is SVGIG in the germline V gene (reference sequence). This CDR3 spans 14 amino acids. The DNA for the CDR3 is TGTGCCTGGAGTGTCGGGACAGCTGGCGAAAAACTGTTTTTT. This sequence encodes CAWSVGTAGEKLFF.

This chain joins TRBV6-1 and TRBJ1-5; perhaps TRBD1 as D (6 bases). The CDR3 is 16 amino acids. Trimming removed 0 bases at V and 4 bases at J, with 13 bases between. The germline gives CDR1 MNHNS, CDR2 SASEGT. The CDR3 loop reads CASSEARRDINQPQHF. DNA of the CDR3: TGTGCCAGCAGTGAAGCGCGTAGGGACATTAATCAGCCCCAGCATTTT.

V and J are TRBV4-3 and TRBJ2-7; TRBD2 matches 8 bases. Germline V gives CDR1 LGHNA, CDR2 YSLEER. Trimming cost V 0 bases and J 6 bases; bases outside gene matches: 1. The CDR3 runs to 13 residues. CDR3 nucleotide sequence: TGCGCCAGCAGCCAAGAAGCGGGGGTCGAGCAGTACTTC. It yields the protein CASSQEAGVEQYF.

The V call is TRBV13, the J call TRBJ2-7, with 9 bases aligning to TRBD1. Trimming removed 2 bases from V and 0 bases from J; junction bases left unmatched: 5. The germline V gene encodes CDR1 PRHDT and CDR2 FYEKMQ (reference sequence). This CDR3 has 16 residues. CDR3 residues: CASSLIGTGYSYEQYF. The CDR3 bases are TGTGCCAGCAGCTTAATCGGGACAGGGTACTCCTACGAGCAGTACTTC.

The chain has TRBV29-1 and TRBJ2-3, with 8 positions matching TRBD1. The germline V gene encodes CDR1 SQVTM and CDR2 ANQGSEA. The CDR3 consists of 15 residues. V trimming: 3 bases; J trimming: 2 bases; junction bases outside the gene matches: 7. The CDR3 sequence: CSVEGGQADTDTQYF. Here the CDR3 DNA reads TGCAGCGTTGAGGGGGGACAGGCTGACACAGATACGCAGTATTTT.

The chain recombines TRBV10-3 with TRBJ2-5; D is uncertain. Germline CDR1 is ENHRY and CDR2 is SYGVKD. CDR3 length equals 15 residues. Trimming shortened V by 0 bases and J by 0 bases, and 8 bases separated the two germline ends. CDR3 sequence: CAISESGGNQETQYF. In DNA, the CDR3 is TGTGCCATCAGTGAGTCCGGCGGAAACCAAGAGACCCAGTACTTC.

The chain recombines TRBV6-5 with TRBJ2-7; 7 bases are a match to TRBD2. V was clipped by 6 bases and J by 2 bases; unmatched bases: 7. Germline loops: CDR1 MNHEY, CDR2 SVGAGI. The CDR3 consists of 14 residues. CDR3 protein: CASRKPGLPYEQYF. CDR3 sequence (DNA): TGTGCCAGCAGAAAGCCGGGACTACCCTACGAGCAGTACTTC.

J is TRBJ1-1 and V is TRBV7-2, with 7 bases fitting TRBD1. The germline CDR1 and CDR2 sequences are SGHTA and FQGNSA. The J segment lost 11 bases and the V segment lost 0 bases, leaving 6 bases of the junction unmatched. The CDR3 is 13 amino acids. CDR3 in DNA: TGTGCCAGCAGCTTAGCGCTAACAGGGGCCGCTTTCTTT. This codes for CASSLALTGAAFF.